Below are 27 T cell receptor beta chains sequenced from a single sample in a study of early T cells in non-severe SARS-CoV-2 infection. TCRdb used MiXCR to reprocess the 5' RACE reads, holding one entry per CDR3 protein. The sample consists of 68,000 or so distinct CDR3 sequences, roughly 13% of them appearing once. The sequenced sample consisted of whole blood. The receptor source for this set is an adult who was a healthcare worker with PCR-confirmed SARS-CoV-2 infection or an uninfected control (not recorded which).

In this sample, this clonotype turned up many times. The rearrangement uses TRBV6-1 and TRBJ1-1, with 7 bases aligning to TRBD1. With 4 bases clipped from V and 0 bases from J, the junction kept 5 bases outside the gene matches. Germline CDR1 and CDR2: MNHNS and SASEGT. CDR3 length: 15 residues. CDR3 loop: CASSGPGQLNTEAFF. The CDR3 DNA sequence: TGTGCCAGCAGTGGTCCGGGACAGTTGAACACTGAAGCTTTCTTT.

The CDR3 DNA follows: TGTGCCAGCAGCCGGGACGGGCAAGAGACCCAGTACTTC. This codes for CASSRDGQETQYF. This chain connects TRBV7-3 to TRBJ2-5; D possibly uses TRBD1 or TRBD2 (5 bases each). The germline V gene encodes CDR1 SGHTA and CDR2 FQGTGA. The CDR3 runs 13 residues. Trimming shortened V by 5 bases and J by 2 bases, and 9 bases separated the two germline ends. Looking up the rest from reference TRBV7-3 and TRBJ2-5 gives the full variable domain: GAGVSQTPSNKVTEKGKYVELRCDPISGHTALYWYRQSLGQGPEFLIYFQGTGAADDSGLPNDRFFAVRPEGSVSTLKIQRTERGDSAVYLCASSRDGQETQYFGPGTRLLVL.

The table lists this clonotype with many counts. This sequence joins TRBV11-2 and TRBJ1-2; D is undetermined. V was clipped by 4 bases and J by 8 bases, with 20 bases between them. The CDR3 has 15 amino acids. In germline, CDR1 is SGHAT, CDR2 FQNNGV. The chain's CDR3 is CASSSLEKGPYGYTF. In DNA form, the CDR3 reads TGTGCCAGCAGCTCCCTCGAGAAAGGGCCGTACGGCTACACCTTC.

The rearrangement uses TRBV20-1 and TRBJ2-2; 9 bases are a match to TRBD1. V dropped 4 bases and J dropped 1; count of bases not matched to a gene: 1. The CDR3 is 14 amino acids. Germline assignment: CDR1 DFQATT and CDR2 SNEGSKA (reference sequence). CDR3 nucleotide sequence: TGCAGTGCTATGGGACAGGGGAACACCGGGGAGCTGTTTTTT. Its translation is CSAMGQGNTGELFF.

The V gene is TRBV4-1, the J gene TRBJ1-6; D gene ambiguous. Germline CDR1 MGHRA, CDR2 YSYEKL. Trimming shortened V by 2 bases and J by 5 bases, and 13 bases separated the two germline ends. The CDR3 sequence is 16 residues long. CDR3 DNA sequence: TGCGCCAGCAGCCAAATTCTTGGGAATCATAATTCACCCCTCCACTTT. Encoded protein: CASSQILGNHNSPLHF.

The sample holds many counts of this clonotype. This chain links TRBV20-1 with TRBJ2-5, with D perhaps matching TRBD1 or TRBD2 (6 bases each). With 3 bases removed from V and 5 bases from J, the gap between germline ends came to 22 bases. The germline V gene has CDR1 DFQATT and CDR2 SNEGSKA (reference sequence). The CDR3 sequence is 16 residues long. CDR3 nucleotide sequence: TGCAGTGCTAGGGGGGACAACCGGGACTGGGAGGAGACCCAGTACTTC. Translated, it gives CSARGDNRDWEETQYF.

This clonotype was seen repeatedly, ten times or more. The V and J genes are TRBV11-2 and TRBJ2-1; TRBD2 matches at 13 bases. The CDR3 is made up of 20 amino acids. V lost 3 bases to trimming and J lost 6 bases; unmatched junction nucleotides: 17. From germline, CDR1 is SGHAT and CDR2 FQNNGV. The CDR3 DNA follows: TGTGCCAGCAGCTTCGACCGGACTAGCGGGGGCCCGTCGTCTATCAATGAGCAGTTCTTC. Encoded protein: CASSFDRTSGGPSSINEQFF.

This clonotype was counted at least ten times. The rearrangement joins TRBV5-6 to TRBJ1-2, with D perhaps matching TRBD1 (6 bases). V was clipped by 3 bases and J by 5 bases, with 11 bases between them. CDR3 length: 13 amino acids. From germline, CDR1 is SGHDT and CDR2 YYEEEE. CDR3 bases: TGTGCCAGCAGCTCCGGACAGTTTTATGGCTACACCTTC. This translates into CASSSGQFYGYTF.

Comments on this clonotype: This may be a read error: a much more frequent sequence differs by one nucleotide. The genes are TRBV30 and TRBJ2-7; 9 nucleotides line up with TRBD1. This CDR3 spans 14 amino acids. Germline V gene data show CDR1 as GTSNPN and CDR2 as SVGIG (reference sequence). The CDR3 sequence is CAWGVGQGLYEQYF. In nucleotides, the CDR3 is TGTGCCTGGGGTGTAGGACAGGGGCTCTACGAGCAGTACTTC.

The V gene is TRBV27, the J gene TRBJ2-1; D gene unclear. The V gene lost 2 bases and the J gene lost 5 bases, with 4 bases spanning the gap. The CDR3 contains 12 residues. Per germline, CDR1 MNHEY and CDR2 SMNVEV (reference sequence). CDR3 region: CASSLRNNEQFF. CDR3 in DNA: TGTGCCAGCAGTTTAAGGAACAATGAGCAGTTCTTC.

This clonotype occurred many times. The rearrangement uses TRBV7-9 and TRBJ2-2; D might be TRBD1 or TRBD2, each matching 5 bases. This CDR3 has 14 residues. Deletions cut 7 bases from V and 6 bases from J, with 15 bases between. Germline lookup yields CDR1 SEHNR and CDR2 FQNEAQ (reference sequence). CDR3 loop: CASISGLVAGELFF. The CDR3 DNA sequence: TGTGCCAGCATCTCGGGGCTTGTGGCCGGGGAGCTGTTTTTT.

This clonotype was observed at least ten times. This chain links TRBV7-9 with TRBJ1-1, with 10 bases that match TRBD1. The CDR3 consists of 17 residues. In germline, CDR1 is SEHNR, CDR2 FQNEAQ (reference sequence). J gave up 4 bases and V 4 bases, and 12 bases lay outside the gene matches. The CDR3 protein is CASSYPTGGTVTTEAFF. In DNA, the CDR3 is TGTGCCAGCAGCTACCCGACAGGGGGCACAGTTACCACTGAAGCTTTCTTT.

The table lists this clonotype with many counts. The CDR3 protein is CASSPWDRPNSPLHF. The CDR3 DNA is TGTGCCAGCAGCCCTTGGGACCGACCCAATTCACCCCTCCACTTT. The genes are TRBV7-9 and TRBJ1-6, with D perhaps TRBD1 (5 bases). Looked up from germline, CDR1 is SEHNR and CDR2 is FQNEAQ (reference sequence). V gave up 5 bases and J gave up 7 bases, with 15 bases separating them. This CDR3 region has 15 residues.

Sample share makes this clonotype medium-sized. The chain joins TRBV2 to TRBJ2-1, with TRBD2 matching 11 bases. Unmatched junction bases numbered 7, after V lost 10 bases and J lost 8 bases. The CDR3 runs to 13 residues. From germline, CDR1 is SNHLY and CDR2 FYNNEI. In DNA, the CDR3 is TGTGCCACTATAGCGGGGGGGCCGGATGAGCAGTTCTTC. This translates into CATIAGGPDEQFF.

The table lists this clonotype with many counts. This rearrangement joins TRBV14 to TRBJ1-2; perhaps TRBD1 as D (6 bases). CDR1 is SGHDN and CDR2 is FVKESK in the germline V gene. This CDR3 is built from 14 residues. The V end lost 5 bases, the J end lost 2 bases, and 12 bases lay between the germline ends. Written as DNA, the CDR3 is TGTGCCAGCAGCTCAGGGGCCCTCAACTATGGCTACACCTTC. Translating gives CASSSGALNYGYTF.

The chain links TRBV5-1 to TRBJ2-3; 14 bases map to TRBD2. With 4 bases clipped from V and 4 bases from J, the junction kept 5 bases outside the gene matches. The CDR3 consists of 16 residues. Germline assignment: CDR1 SGHRS and CDR2 YFSETQ. CDR3 residues: CASSQSTSGGADTQYF. The CDR3, as DNA: TGCGCCAGCAGCCAATCGACTAGCGGGGGGGCAGATACGCAGTATTTT. The entire variable domain, with the rest obtained from reference TRBV5-1 and TRBJ2-3, is as follows: KAGVTQTPRYLIKTRGQQVTLSCSPISGHRSVSWYQQTPGQGLQFLFEYFSETQRNKGNFPGRFSGRQFSNSRSEMNVSTLELGDSALYLCASSQSTSGGADTQYFGPGTRLTVL.

In this sample, this clonotype turned up many times. V gene TRBV5-1 combines with J gene TRBJ2-2, with D perhaps matching TRBD2 (6 bases). Per the germline V gene, CDR1 is SGHRS and CDR2 is YFSETQ. This CDR3 spans 15 amino acids. Trimming left V 4 bases short and J 6 bases short, with 16 bases between. The CDR3 DNA reads as TGCGCCAGCAGCGGGGCTAGCGTAACCTCCGGGGAGCTGTTTTTT. Protein: CASSGASVTSGELFF.

The chain is built from TRBV28 and TRBJ1-5; D might be TRBD1 (6 bases). The CDR3 runs to 15 residues. The germline V and J ends were trimmed by 6 bases and 4 bases, with 16 bases remaining between them. The germline V gene has CDR1 MDHEN and CDR2 SYDVKM. In DNA, the CDR3 is TGTGCCAGCAGGAGTACAGGGAGTCGGAATCAGCCCCAGCATTTT. This encodes CASRSTGSRNQPQHF.

This clonotype was observed a few times. The chain uses TRBV6-2 or TRBV6-3 and TRBJ2-1; TRBD2 matches 8 bases. V lost 2 bases to trimming and J lost 8 bases; unmatched junction nucleotides: 11. Germline V lookup: CDR1 MNHEY, CDR2 SVGEGT. The CDR3 contains 16 residues. In DNA form, the CDR3 reads TGTGCCAGCAGTTACCCCGGGACTAGTTCTTTTGATGAGCAGTTCTTC. This translates into CASSYPGTSSFDEQFF.

This clonotype was recorded at least ten times. V usage is TRBV7-9 and J usage is TRBJ1-2; weak D call: TRBD1 (5 bases). Between the trimmed V and J ends, which lost 1 base and 3 bases, there was a span of 15 bases. The germline V gene encodes CDR1 SEHNR and CDR2 FQNEAQ (reference sequence). The CDR3 extends over 16 amino acids. The CDR3 bases are TGTGCCAGCAGCTTAGGTTCGGGGGATCGGGACTATGGCTACACCTTC. Translating gives CASSLGSGDRDYGYTF. Full variable domain (rest looked up from reference TRBV7-9 and TRBJ1-2): DTGVSQNPRHKITKRGQNVTFRCDPISEHNRLYWYRQTLGQGPEFLTYFQNEAQLEKSRLLSDRFSAERPKGSFSTLEIQRTEQGDSAMYLCASSLGSGDRDYGYTFGSGTRLTVV.

V usage is TRBV30 and J usage is TRBJ2-7, with D perhaps TRBD2 (6 bases). V was pared by 0 bases and J by 0 bases, with 6 bases between. The CDR3 runs to 13 residues. CDR1 is GTSNPN and CDR2 is SVGIG in the germline V gene (reference sequence). The CDR3 is CAWSVGGSYEQYF. Written as DNA, the CDR3 is TGTGCCTGGAGTGTCGGGGGCTCCTACGAGCAGTACTTC.

This clonotype has only a few counts. The chain uses TRBV12-3 or TRBV12-4 and TRBJ2-7; 9 positions match TRBD1. V shed 6 bases and J 4 bases; nucleotides not matched to a gene: 10. This CDR3 region has 15 residues. CDR3 residues: CASRSDRDRVYEQYF. CDR3 DNA: TGTGCCAGCAGATCCGACCGGGACAGGGTGTACGAGCAGTACTTC.

The chain carries TRBV6-6 and TRBJ2-7; TRBD2 agrees at 13 bases. Trimming cost V 5 bases and J 0 bases; bases outside gene matches: 4. The germline V gene encodes CDR1 MNHNY and CDR2 SVGAGI (reference sequence). This CDR3 contains 16 residues. The DNA of the CDR3 is TGTGCCAGCAGTAAAGGGACTAGCGGGGACTCCTACGAGCAGTACTTC. Protein product: CASSKGTSGDSYEQYF.

In this sample, this clonotype turned up a few times. This chain uses TRBV11-2 with TRBJ2-3; D is possibly TRBD2 (5 bases). The CDR3 is made up of 13 amino acids. V was trimmed by 5 bases and J by 2 bases, leaving 8 bases between them. CDR1 is SGHAT, CDR2 FQNNGV, per germline. This CDR3 reads CASSEGATDTQYF. The CDR3 DNA follows: TGTGCCAGCAGCGAGGGAGCCACAGATACGCAGTATTTT.

The table lists this clonotype with many counts. This chain links TRBV20-1 with TRBJ2-1, with 8 bases aligning to TRBD2. The CDR3 is 16 amino acids. Germline V lookup: CDR1 DFQATT, CDR2 SNEGSKA (reference sequence). V trimming: 6 bases; J trimming: 1 base; junction bases outside the gene matches: 11. The CDR3 DNA reads as TGCAGTGCACGCCCCCCTGCTAGCGGGTCCTACAATGAGCAGTTCTTC. Residues: CSARPPASGSYNEQFF.

This clonotype has at least ten counts. This CDR3 reads CSARALDSNYGYTF. The CDR3 DNA is TGCAGTGCTAGAGCCCTGGACAGCAACTATGGCTACACCTTC. The chain employs TRBV20-1 and TRBJ1-2; possible D gene TRBD1, 6 bases. This CDR3 has 14 amino acids. CDR1 and CDR2 (germline): DFQATT, SNEGSKA (reference sequence). V was pared by 1 base and J by 2 bases, with 11 bases between.

The chain employs TRBV7-6 and TRBJ1-1; 8 bases fit TRBD1. Looked up from germline, CDR1 is SGHVS and CDR2 is FNYEAQ. The CDR3 totals 11 residues. V trimming: 10 bases; J trimming: 6 bases; junction bases outside the gene matches: 4. In nucleotides, the CDR3 is TGTGCCACACAGGGGGATGCTGAAGCTTTCTTT. This encodes CATQGDAEAFF.